The clone carrying this TCR beta chain appeared many times. The record originates from a study of T cells in Graves' hyperthyroidism and ophthalmopathy. V lost 0 bases and J 10 bases, leaving 8 bases between the germline ends. CDR3 length: 11 residues. The germline V gene has CDR1 GTSNPN and CDR2 SVGIG (reference sequence). Clinicians diagnosed patients from clinical symptoms, serum thyroxine and TRAb, thyroid ultrasound and orbital computed tomography. Researchers amplified the TCR beta CDR3 regions from RNA transcripts. HTBI primers were employed in a first-round RT-PCR of the TCR CDR3. Each CDR3 protein is one row after TCRdb ran MiXCR on the multiplex PCR reads. The table has about 480,000 distinct CDR3 sequences, approximately 15% seen once.

What was sequenced was blood. The receptor was derived from a woman aged 18-35 years with Graves' hyperthyroidism. The V gene is TRBV30, the J gene TRBJ2-3; D ambiguous. The CDR3 DNA reads TGTGCCTGGAGTGTGTCAACAGCGCAGTATTTT. This sequence encodes CAWSVSTAQYF.